Below, one TCR beta chain is given with its context. Its cognate antigen is unknown. The length of the CDR3 is 17 residues. V was cut by 2 bases and J by 2 bases, with 16 bases left in between. Germline assignment: CDR1 KGHSH and CDR2 LQKENI. This entry is derived from a study of OX40 agonist ivuxolimab in advanced cancers. The wider study: The patients received ivuxolimab by intravenous route every 2 weeks at 0.01 to 10 mg/kg. General study findings and limits: In general, CD8+ T cells held more expanded clones than CD4+ did, on average.

Produced via immunoSEQ multiplex PCR; TCRdb's table is partial and in-frame only. The profile covers around 86,000 clones, with approximately 80% appearing a single time and about 2.5% taken by the ten largest. The TCR was taken from an adult with an advanced solid tumor such as melanoma, head and neck, liver or kidney cancer. The sample was CD4+ or CD8+ T cells sorted from blood, taken in a trial of the OX40 agonist ivuxolimab. The chain joins TRBV18 to TRBJ1-5; perhaps TRBD1 as D (6 bases). The CDR3 sequence is CASSPSAVGAGNQPQHF. DNA for the CDR3: TGTGCCAGCTCACCAAGTGCGGTGGGGGCTGGCAATCAGCCCCAGCATTTT.